This T cell receptor (beta chain) was identified during a study of T cell responses to AZD1222 COVID-19 vaccine (dated by TCRdb to 2020 to 2023). For context, the study as a whole: TCR sequencing was performed for roughly 250 trial participants, of whom 200 to 210 were given two doses of AZD1222 and 26 were given two doses of MenACWY control vaccine. Trial participants were enrolled by age into 18-55, 56-69 and 70-plus year subgroups, with roughly 150, 30 and 60 TCR-sequenced participants respectively.

The study at large found these results: Spike-specific TCR breadth and depth rose significantly after two AZD1222 doses compared with day 0 and with MenACWY recipients. The 56-69-year group was small, and its depth increase did not reach significance, likely because of low power. Nearly half of unique spike-specific TCRs reportedly recognized epitopes outside regions mutated in the B.1.351 and B.1.1.7 variants. CD4 TCRs associated with the vaccine covered the entire spike protein, and the dominant responses were in regions 160-218 and 743-854. Most participants were white British and females outnumbered males, and the authors suggested that clonal diversity may have been underestimated. Conclusions about previously exposed vaccinees were limited because only five to seven AZD1222 recipients were SARS-CoV-2 seropositive at baseline. No day 14 peak-response samples were available, so repertoires were characterized only after the peak T cell response.

CDR1 and CDR2 are drawn from the germline V gene: SQVTM, ANQGSEA. The CDR3, cysteine through phenylalanine, is 14 amino acids long. Kept here is only the CDR3 DNA, which spans 42 bases and is read in frame from base 1. The junction carries 13 bases between V and J, which are trimmed by 3 bases and 4 bases respectively. Comment on this clone: The antigen it binds to is not known. The sample holds no much larger clone one base away, and base qualities are not on file.

The CDR3 regions of human TCRbeta chains were analyzed by immunosequencing. In the original analysis: Repertoire TCRs were checked for matches against a reference library of SARS-CoV-2-specific TCRs that had been generated using the MIRA antigen-specificity platform. Breadth was defined as the fraction of unique TCRs that were SARS-CoV-2-associated. Depth was defined as the fraction of total T cells that were SARS-CoV-2-associated. Using the MIRA data, each spike-specific TCR was mapped to the spike region that the TCR reacts to and placed in a CD4 or CD8 class. Log10-transformed breadth and depth values were compared by one-way ANOVA with Sidak's multiple comparisons tests. TCRdb stores this immuneACCESS table with in-frame sequences only. Part of the clones is absent; in the studies checked, under half of the shortfall reflects unresolved V genes, and no reason is known for the rest. Clone size and V and J calls were adopted from that table, with D and trimming inferred from the DNA. In all, the sample holds 120,000 or so clones, and 85% to 90% of those were seen once. 15% to 20% of the sample rests with the top ten.

The meaning of the sample's time point label: about 28 days (+/-7) after the second vaccine dose. AZD1222 recipients given second doses at about 4 weeks or at about 12 weeks were pooled, since spike-specific TCR depth and breadth were not found to differ between the two schedules. The vaccinee samples were drawn from two UK trials, COV001 and COV002, one of which was a single-blind randomized controlled phase 2/3 trial testing AZD1222 (ChAdOx1 nCoV-19) in healthy adults. For TCRbeta chain sequencing, PBMC samples from trial participants were taken at day 0 and at day 28 after the second dose. Recombination linked TRBV29-1 to TRBJ1-5, with no confidently assigned D gene. The receptor was derived from an adult who received the AZD1222 COVID-19 vaccine. The source material was peripheral blood, sampled 28 days after the second AZD1222 dose. The DNA is as follows: TGCAGCGTTGAGGTCGGCGGGCCAAATCAGCCCCAGCATTTT. Its protein product is CSVEVGGPNQPQHF.